This T cell receptor (beta chain) originates from a study of CD8 T cells in ankylosing spondylitis. A quantitative 5'-RACE method, one with molecular barcodes, was used to make TCR beta libraries. TCRdb recomputed calls from the 5' RACE reads with MiXCR, one row per CDR3 protein. The profile covers roughly 130,000 distinct CDR3 sequences, with about 13% appearing a single time and 2.5% to 3% taken by the ten largest. This clonotype was detected many times. Looked up from germline, CDR1 is ENHRY and CDR2 is SYGVKD. This CDR3 spans 12 amino acids. V shed 6 bases and J shed 3 bases, with 8 bases lying between them.

This chain links TRBV10-3 with TRBJ1-2; no reliable D call. This receptor was identified in a female donor with ankylosing spondylitis or in good health (not recorded which). Specimen: blood, either unsorted or a sorted T cell fraction (not recorded which). CDR3 in DNA: TGTGCCATCAGGGCAGAGGACTATGGCTACACCTTC. This codes for CAIRAEDYGYTF.